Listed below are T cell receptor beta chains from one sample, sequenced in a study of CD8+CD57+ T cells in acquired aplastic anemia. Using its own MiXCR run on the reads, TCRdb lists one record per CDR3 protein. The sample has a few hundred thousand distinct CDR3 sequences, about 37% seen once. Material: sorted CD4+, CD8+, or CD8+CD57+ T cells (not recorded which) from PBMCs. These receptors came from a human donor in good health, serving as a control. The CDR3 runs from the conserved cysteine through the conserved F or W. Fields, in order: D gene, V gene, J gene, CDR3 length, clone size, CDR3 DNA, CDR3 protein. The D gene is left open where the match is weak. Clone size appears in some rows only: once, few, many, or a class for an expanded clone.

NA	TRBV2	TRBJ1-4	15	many	TGTGCCAGCAGTGAATTTCGCCAGAAAAATGAAAAACTGTTTTTT	CASSEFRQKNEKLFF
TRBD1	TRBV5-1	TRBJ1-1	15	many	TGCGCCAGCAGCGGCGAGGGGACAGGGACCACTGAAGCTTTCTTT	CASSGEGTGTTEAFF
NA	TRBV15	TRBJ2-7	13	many	TGTGCCACCAGTCCGTCCGGGGTCGGCGAGCAGTACTTC	CATSPSGVGEQYF
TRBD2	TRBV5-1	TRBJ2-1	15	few	TGCGCCAGCAGAAGATCCGGGACTAGCATCAATGAGCAGTTCTTC	CASRRSGTSINEQFF
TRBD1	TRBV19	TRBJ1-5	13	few	TGTGCCAGCGAGGACAGGGGCGGTCAGCCCCAGCATTTT	CASEDRGGQPQHF
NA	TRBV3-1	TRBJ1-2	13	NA	TGTGCCAGCAGCCAAGGCGGGACAAGTGGCTACACCTTC	CASSQGGTSGYTF
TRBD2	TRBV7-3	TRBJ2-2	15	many	TGTGCCAGCAGCTTATCGACTAGCTTTGCCGGGGAGCTGTTTTTT	CASSLSTSFAGELFF
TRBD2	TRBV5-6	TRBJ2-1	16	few	TGTGCCAGCAGCTTGGGCAGTCTAGCGGGCTACAATGAGCAGTTCTTC	CASSLGSLAGYNEQFF
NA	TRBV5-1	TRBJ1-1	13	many	TGCGCCAGCTCCACATCGGTGGACACTGAAGCTTTCTTT	CASSTSVDTEAFF
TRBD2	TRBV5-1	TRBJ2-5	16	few	TGCGCCAGCAGCTTGCAAGGACTAGCGGGACAAGAGACCCAGTACTTC	CASSLQGLAGQETQYF
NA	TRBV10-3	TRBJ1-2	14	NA	TGTGCCAGCATCCGGAGTCCGGGTAACTATGGCTACACCTTC	CASIRSPGNYGYTF
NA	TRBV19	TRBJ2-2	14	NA	TGTGCCAGCAGCTTAGGGGCGCCGGCCGGGGAGCTGTTTTTT	CASSLGAPAGELFF
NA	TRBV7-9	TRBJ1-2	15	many	TGTGCCAGCAGCTTAGCTGCGGTAGAGTACTATGGCTACACCTTC	CASSLAAVEYYGYTF
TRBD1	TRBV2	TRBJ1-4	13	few	TGTGCCAGCAGTGAACTAACAGGGGACAAACTGTTTTTT	CASSELTGDKLFF
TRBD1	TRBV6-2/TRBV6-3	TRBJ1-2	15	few	TGTGCCAGCACCCATTCGGGGACAGGGCTCTATGGCTACACCTTC	CASTHSGTGLYGYTF
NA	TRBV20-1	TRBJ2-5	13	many	TGCAGTGCCGCTTCTTTGGGAATAGAGACCCAGTACTTC	CSAASLGIETQYF
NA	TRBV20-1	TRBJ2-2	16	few	TGCAGTGCTACCAAACGGGACTCACCGAACACCGGGGAGCTGTTTTTT	CSATKRDSPNTGELFF
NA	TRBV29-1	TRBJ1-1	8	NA	TGCAGCGTTGGGGAAGCTTTCTTT	CSVGEAFF
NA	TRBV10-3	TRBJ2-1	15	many	TGTGCCATCAGTACACGATCCGGGACAATTAATGAGCAGTTCTTC	CAISTRSGTINEQFF
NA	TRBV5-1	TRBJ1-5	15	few	TGCGCCAGCAGCGAGGGACTACTTAGCAATCAGCCCCAGCATTTT	CASSEGLLSNQPQHF